The 21 T cell receptor beta chains presented below share a single source sample, sequenced in a study of molecular identifiers for immune sequencing clone quantification. TCRdb fed the PCR reads into MiXCR, producing one record per CDR3 protein. Here the sample spans about 640,000 distinct CDR3 sequences, nearly 20% being singletons. What was sequenced was naive CD8+ T cells from blood, with Jurkat cell RNA spiked in. Sample subset: FACS-sorted CD8+CD4-CCR7+CD45RA+ naive T cells. The source is a human donor in good health. Some libraries in this study had Jurkat cell RNA spiked in.

With regard to this clonotype: Its ends do not fully match the called genes, so a read error is possible. The V gene is TRBV5-3, the J gene TRBJ2-1; 7 bases are shared with TRBD2. TRBV5-3 is an ORF; its function is uncertain. The CDR3 loop spans 16 amino acids. CDR3 sequence (DNA): TGTGCCAGCAGCTTGGGGGGGACGTGGGCCTACAACGAGCAGTTCTTC. It codes for CASSLGGTWAYNEQFF.

This clonotype was observed at least ten times. J is TRBJ1-1 and V is TRBV7-6; the D gene is possibly TRBD1 (6 bases). There are 14 residues in the CDR3. Germline values: CDR1 SGHVS, CDR2 FNYEAQ. Trimming shortened V by 5 bases and J by 6 bases, and 16 bases separated the two germline ends. Written as DNA, the CDR3 is TGTGCCAGCAGCCCCAGGGCGGGGGCCGCTGAAGCTTTCTTT. It translates to CASSPRAGAAEAFF.

As to this clonotype: A much larger clone lies a single base off, so this may be a read error. The CDR3 does not end in the conserved phenylalanine or tryptophan, so this is likely a read error. This chain links TRBV6-2 or TRBV6-3 with TRBJ2-6; 8 bases agree with TRBD1. Germline values: CDR1 MNHEY, CDR2 SVGEGT. J gave up 0 bases and V 5 bases, and 9 bases lay outside the gene matches. The CDR3 has 18 amino acids. The CDR3 DNA follows: TGTGCCAGCAGTGAGACAGGGGTCACAACCTCTGGGGCCAACGTCCTGACTTCC. This gives the protein CASSETGVTTSGANVLTS.

The chain carries TRBV9 and TRBJ1-3; 7 bases are a match to TRBD1. This CDR3 has 17 amino acids. The germline V gene encodes CDR1 SGDLS and CDR2 YYNGEE. Unmatched junction bases numbered 10, after V lost 4 bases and J lost 0 bases. The CDR3 DNA is TGTGCCAGCAGCCAGCCTCGGGGACAGATCTCTGGAAACACCATATATTTT. Translating gives CASSQPRGQISGNTIYF. The entire variable domain, with the rest obtained from reference TRBV9 and TRBJ1-3, is as follows: DSGVTQTPKHLITATGQRVTLRCSPRSGDLSVYWYQQSLDQGLQFLIQYYNGEERAKGNILERFSAQQFPDLHSELNLSSLELGDSALYFCASSQPRGQISGNTIYFGEGSWLTVV.

This sequence joins TRBV15 and TRBJ2-2, with a tentative D call TRBD2 (5 bases). Germline-derived CDR1 and CDR2 are LNHNV and YYDKDF (reference sequence). Trimming left V 3 bases short and J 6 bases short, with 14 bases between. This CDR3 has 15 residues. CDR3 protein: CATSSFSAFSGELFF. CDR3 nucleotides: TGTGCCACCAGCAGTTTTAGCGCATTCTCCGGGGAGCTGTTTTTT.

This clonotype was seen ten or more times. The chain has TRBV4-3 and TRBJ2-2, with D perhaps matching TRBD1 (6 bases). The length of the CDR3 is 18 residues. V was shortened by 2 bases and J by 5 bases, with 21 bases between the two germline ends. Germline loops: CDR1 LGHNA, CDR2 YSLEER. This chain's CDR3 is CASSQTPGDTWGTGELFF. The DNA for the CDR3 is TGCGCCAGCAGCCAAACCCCAGGGGACACCTGGGGGACCGGGGAGCTGTTTTTT.

This clonotype came up a few times. The chain has TRBV13 and TRBJ1-2; no reliable D call. Trimming cost V 4 bases and J 6 bases, with 12 bases left between them. The CDR3 runs 13 residues. The germline gives CDR1 PRHDT, CDR2 FYEKMQ (reference sequence). In DNA form, the CDR3 reads TGTGCCAGCAGCTGGAAATTGGGTCATGGCTACACCTTC. This codes for CASSWKLGHGYTF.

This clonotype was counted a few times. This chain connects TRBV12-3 or TRBV12-4 to TRBJ1-2, with D perhaps matching TRBD1 (5 bases). Trimming removed 3 bases from V and 4 bases from J, with 6 bases in between. This CDR3 is built from 12 residues. Here the CDR3 reads CASSFRAYGYTF. DNA of the CDR3: TGTGCCAGCAGTTTCAGGGCCTATGGCTACACCTTC.

The CDR3 region is CASSLGQGLLYEQYF. The DNA of the CDR3 is TGTGCCAGCAGCCTAGGACAGGGACTTCTCTACGAGCAGTACTTC. This chain uses TRBV7-2 with TRBJ2-7, with TRBD1 matching over 8 bases. Germline V gene lookup returns CDR1 SGHTA and CDR2 FQGNSA. The CDR3 is 15 amino acids. Unmatched junction bases numbered 9, after V lost 5 bases and J lost 3 bases.

The V and J genes are TRBV3-1 and TRBJ1-1, with a weak D call TRBD1 (5 bases). Germline values: CDR1 LGHDT, CDR2 YNNKEL (reference sequence). The CDR3 is made up of 14 amino acids. V lost 3 bases and J lost 4, with 12 bases in between. CDR3 amino acids: CASSQGRMSTEAFF. In DNA, the CDR3 is TGTGCCAGCAGCCAGGGACGGATGAGCACTGAAGCTTTCTTT.

The rearrangement uses TRBV30 and TRBJ2-7, with 7 bases matching TRBD1. V shed 4 bases, J shed 3 bases, and the junction held 9 bases outside the gene matches. Germline V CDR1 and CDR2: GTSNPN, SVGIG (reference sequence). CDR3 length: 14 amino acids. The CDR3 nucleotides are TGTGCCTGGACCCCGGAGACAGGGATCTACGAGCAGTACTTC. Translating it yields CAWTPETGIYEQYF. Combining the CDR3 with reference TRBV30 and TRBJ2-7 gives the whole variable domain SQTIHQWPATLVQPVGSPLSLECTVEGTSNPNLYWYRQAAGRGLQLLFYSVGIGQISSEVPQNLSASRPQDRQFILSSKKLLLSDSGFYLCAWTPETGIYEQYFGPGTRLTVT.

This clonotype was counted ten times or more. The genes are TRBV11-2 and TRBJ2-1, with no clear D. CDR3 length: 15 amino acids. Per the germline V gene, CDR1 is SGHAT and CDR2 is FQNNGV. Trimming took 3 bases from V and 5 from J, leaving 14 bases between them. The CDR3 is CASSFVLGRNNEQFF. The CDR3 DNA reads as TGTGCCAGCAGCTTTGTACTTGGTAGGAACAATGAGCAGTTCTTC.

This clonotype was counted ten times or more. The V gene is TRBV20-1, the J gene TRBJ2-3; 7 bases agree with TRBD1. This CDR3 region has 12 residues. Germline CDR1 reads DFQATT; CDR2 reads SNEGSKA (reference sequence). V lost 6 bases to trimming and J lost 4 bases; unmatched junction nucleotides: 4. The CDR3 is CSARGGPDTQYF. CDR3 nucleotide sequence: TGCAGTGCCCGAGGGGGCCCAGATACGCAGTATTTT.

As concerns this clonotype: As the CDR3 is not closed by the conserved phenylalanine or tryptophan, this likely results from a read error. The V gene is TRBV19, the J gene TRBJ1-2; TRBD1 agrees at 9 bases. Germline V gene data show CDR1 as LNHDA and CDR2 as SQIVND (reference sequence). The J segment lost 4 bases and the V segment lost 7 bases, leaving 13 bases of the junction unmatched. This CDR3 contains 16 residues. The CDR3 DNA is TGTGCCAGTACCCCCTGGGCGACAGGGGGGGGCTATGGCTACACCCTC. Protein sequence: CASTPWATGGGYGYTL.

This chain links TRBV27 with TRBJ2-7; 7 bases agree with TRBD1. V trimming: 1 base; J trimming: 3 bases; junction bases outside the gene matches: 6. In germline, CDR1 is MNHEY, CDR2 SMNVEV (reference sequence). The CDR3 is 15 amino acids. The CDR3 region is CASSLLDRLGYEQYF. The CDR3 DNA follows: TGTGCCAGCAGTTTATTGGACAGGCTGGGCTACGAGCAGTACTTC.

This clonotype was recorded many times. The chain has TRBV30 and TRBJ2-4; 7 positions agree with TRBD1. With V trimmed by 4 bases and J by 9 bases, 6 bases remained unmatched. This CDR3 has 12 residues. The germline gives CDR1 GTSNPN, CDR2 SVGIG (reference sequence). Written as DNA, the CDR3 is TGTGCCTGGACGCAGGGGGAAGGCATTCAGTACTTC. It yields the protein CAWTQGEGIQYF.

This clonotype was observed a handful of times. This may be a read error: a much more frequent sequence differs by one nucleotide. The chain has TRBV29-1 and TRBJ2-7; 8 bases fit TRBD2. The CDR3 is 17 residues long. J lost 2 bases, V lost 0 bases, and 12 bases had no gene match. Looked up from germline, CDR1 is SQVTM and CDR2 is ANQGSEA. This CDR3 is CSVEEAGALGRTYEQYF. The CDR3 DNA sequence: TGCAGCGTTGAAGAAGCGGGAGCATTAGGACGGACCTACGAGCAGTACTTC.

This clonotype was counted many times. The chain links TRBV27 to TRBJ2-1; no firm D call. CDR1 is MNHEY, CDR2 SMNVEV, per germline (reference sequence). V lost 2 bases, J lost 0 bases, and 8 bases lay in between. This CDR3 is 15 amino acids long. CDR3 sequence: CASSLGYSSYNEQFF. The DNA for the CDR3 is TGTGCCAGCAGTTTAGGTTATAGCTCCTACAATGAGCAGTTCTTC.

For this clonotype: This may be a read error, as it is one base from a much larger clone. The rearrangement joins TRBV5-1 to TRBJ2-5; TRBD1 is a possible D gene (5 bases). This CDR3 region has 17 residues. Germline V gives CDR1 SGHRS, CDR2 YFSETQ. The CDR3 reads CASSLVGARAIQEAQYF. The CDR3 coding sequence is TGCGCCAGCAGCTTGGTAGGTGCCAGGGCTATTCAAGAGGCCCAGTACTTC.

The sample holds many counts of this clonotype. This chain links TRBV14 with TRBJ1-1, with D uncertain. Germline V lookup: CDR1 SGHDN, CDR2 FVKESK. CDR3 size: 17 residues. V was clipped by 1 base and J by 1 base, with 16 bases between them. CDR3 in amino acids: CASSQVLRMAQNTEAFF. CDR3 in DNA: TGTGCCAGCAGCCAAGTTCTTAGAATGGCCCAGAACACTGAAGCTTTCTTT.

About this clonotype: A read error may produce the germline difference seen at one junction end. CDR3 sequence (DNA): TGTGCCAGCAGTTTATCAGGGCCAAGAACCGGGGGGCTGTTTTTT. Translated: CASSLSGPRTGGLFF. The rearrangement joins TRBV27 to TRBJ2-2, with D possibly TRBD2 on 6 matching bases. Germline V lookup: CDR1 MNHEY, CDR2 SMNVEV (reference sequence). The CDR3 totals 15 residues.